This is a list of T cell receptor beta chains from one sample in a study of OX40 agonist ivuxolimab in advanced cancers. Clones were sequenced by immunoSEQ multiplex PCR, and TCRdb holds only the in-frame ones, with some missing. The sample has fewer than 60,000 clones; roughly 92% are singletons. Sequenced here: CD4+ or CD8+ T cells sorted from blood, sampled in a trial of the OX40 agonist ivuxolimab. All receptors derive from an adult with an advanced solid tumor such as melanoma, head and neck, liver or kidney cancer. CDR3s include the opening cysteine and the closing phenylalanine or tryptophan. Each record gives: V gene, clone size, J gene, D gene, CDR3 DNA, CDR3 protein. D genes are given only for firm matches. Rows may omit the clone size; those that give it use once, few, many or a size class.

v_call: TRBV6-5
clone_size: few
j_call: TRBJ1-1
d_call: TRBD1
cdr3_nt: TGTGCCAGCAGTTACTCTACAGGGGGGTTCACTGAAGCTTTCTTT
cdr3_aa: CASSYSTGGFTEAFF

v_call: TRBV6-5
clone_size: NA
j_call: TRBJ1-2
d_call: TRBD1
cdr3_nt: TGTGCCAGCAGTTACGACAGGGCCAACTATGGCTACACCTTC
cdr3_aa: CASSYDRANYGYTF

v_call: TRBV1
clone_size: NA
j_call: TRBJ2-2
d_call: NA
cdr3_nt: TGCACCAGCAGCCAAGACAATGCGACTAGCTGGAACACCGGGGAGCTGTTTTTT
cdr3_aa: CTSSQDNATSWNTGELFF

v_call: TRBV10-3
clone_size: NA
j_call: TRBJ2-5
d_call: TRBD2
cdr3_nt: TGTGCCATCAGTGACTCGGTAGCGGGAGGGCCTGGGAGAGAGACCCAGTACTTC
cdr3_aa: CAISDSVAGGPGRETQYF

v_call: TRBV27
clone_size: NA
j_call: TRBJ2-5
d_call: NA
cdr3_nt: TGTGCCAGCAGTTTAGGGCAGCGGCAAGAGACCCAGTACTTC
cdr3_aa: CASSLGQRQETQYF

v_call: TRBV6-6
clone_size: NA
j_call: TRBJ1-1
d_call: TRBD1
cdr3_nt: TGTGCCAGCAGCCGGGACAGAGAGAACACTGAAGCTTTCTTT
cdr3_aa: CASSRDRENTEAFF

v_call: TRBV11-2
clone_size: NA
j_call: TRBJ1-2
d_call: NA
cdr3_nt: TGTGCCAGCAGCTCTCGGGGGCGAGGCTACACCTTC
cdr3_aa: CASSSRGRGYTF

v_call: TRBV4-1
clone_size: NA
j_call: TRBJ1-5
d_call: NA
cdr3_nt: TGCGCCAGCAGCCAAGATTTGGGGGGGGGTCGGAGCAATCAGCCCCAGCATTTT
cdr3_aa: CASSQDLGGGRSNQPQHF

v_call: TRBV27
clone_size: once
j_call: TRBJ2-2
d_call: TRBD2
cdr3_nt: TGTGCCAGCAGTTTATCTGCCCTAGCGGGCGGGGAGCTGTTTTTT
cdr3_aa: CASSLSALAGGELFF

v_call: TRBV10-1
clone_size: NA
j_call: TRBJ1-1
d_call: NA
cdr3_nt: TGCGCCAGCAGTGAGTCGAAGTACCTTGAAGCTTTCTTT
cdr3_aa: CASSESKYLEAFF

v_call: TRBV5-6
clone_size: NA
j_call: TRBJ1-4
d_call: TRBD1
cdr3_nt: TGTGCCAGCAGCTTGTTAGGGGGCACTAATGAAAAACTGTTTTTT
cdr3_aa: CASSLLGGTNEKLFF

v_call: TRBV5-6
clone_size: NA
j_call: TRBJ2-1
d_call: NA
cdr3_nt: TGTGCCAGCAGCTTTCGGTCGGACAATGAGCAGTTCTTC
cdr3_aa: CASSFRSDNEQFF

v_call: TRBV5-4
clone_size: NA
j_call: TRBJ2-2
d_call: TRBD2
cdr3_nt: TGTGCCAGCAGCTCTCCAACTAGCGGGAGGACCGGGGAGCTGTTTTTT
cdr3_aa: CASSSPTSGRTGELFF